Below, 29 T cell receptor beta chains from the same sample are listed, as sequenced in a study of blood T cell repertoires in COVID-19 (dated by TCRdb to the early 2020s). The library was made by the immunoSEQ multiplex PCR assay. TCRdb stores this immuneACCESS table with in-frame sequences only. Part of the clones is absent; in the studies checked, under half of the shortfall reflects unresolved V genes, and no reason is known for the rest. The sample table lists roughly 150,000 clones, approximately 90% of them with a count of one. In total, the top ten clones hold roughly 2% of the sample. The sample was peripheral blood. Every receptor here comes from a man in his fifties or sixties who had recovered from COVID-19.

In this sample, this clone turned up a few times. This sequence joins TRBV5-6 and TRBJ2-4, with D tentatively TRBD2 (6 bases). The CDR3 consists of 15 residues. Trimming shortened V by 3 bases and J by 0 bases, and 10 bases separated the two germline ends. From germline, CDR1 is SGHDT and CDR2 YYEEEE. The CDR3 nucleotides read TGTGCCAGCAGCTGGGGGGTAGTAGCCAAAAACATTCAGTACTTC. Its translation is CASSWGVVAKNIQYF.

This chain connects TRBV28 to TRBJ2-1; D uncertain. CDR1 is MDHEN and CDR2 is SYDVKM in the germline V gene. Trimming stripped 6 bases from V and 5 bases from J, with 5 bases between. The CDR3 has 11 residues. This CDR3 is CASSPNNEQFF. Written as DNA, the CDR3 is TGTGCCAGCAGCCCCAACAATGAGCAGTTCTTC. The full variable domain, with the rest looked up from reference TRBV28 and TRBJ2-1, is DVKVTQSSRYLVKRTGEKVFLECVQDMDHENMFWYRQDPGLGLRLIYFSYDVKMKEKGDIPEGYSVSREKKERFSLILESASTNQTSMYLCASSPNNEQFFGPGTRLTVL.

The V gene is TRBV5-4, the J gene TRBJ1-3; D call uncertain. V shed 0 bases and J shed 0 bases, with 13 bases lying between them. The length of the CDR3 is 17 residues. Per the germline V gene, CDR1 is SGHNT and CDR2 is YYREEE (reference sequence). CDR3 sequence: CASSLDEGPSSGNTIYF. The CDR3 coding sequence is TGTGCCAGCAGCTTGGACGAGGGTCCAAGCTCTGGAAACACCATATATTTT.

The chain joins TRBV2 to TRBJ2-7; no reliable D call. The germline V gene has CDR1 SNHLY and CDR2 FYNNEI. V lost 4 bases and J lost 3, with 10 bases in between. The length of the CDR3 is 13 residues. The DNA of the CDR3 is TGTGCCAGCAGTGCCCAACTTGGCTACGAGCAGTACTTC. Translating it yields CASSAQLGYEQYF.

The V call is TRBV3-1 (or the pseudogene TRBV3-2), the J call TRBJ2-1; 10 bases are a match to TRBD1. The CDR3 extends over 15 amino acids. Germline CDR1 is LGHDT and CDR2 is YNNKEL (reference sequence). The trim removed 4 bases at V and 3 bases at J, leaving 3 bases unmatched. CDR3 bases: TGTGCCAGCAGCCGCCGGACAGGGGGCTACAATGAGCAGTTCTTC. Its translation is CASSRRTGGYNEQFF.

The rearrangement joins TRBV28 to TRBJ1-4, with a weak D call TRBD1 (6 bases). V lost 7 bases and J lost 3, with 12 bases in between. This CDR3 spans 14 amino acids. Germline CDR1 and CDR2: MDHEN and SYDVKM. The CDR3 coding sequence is TGTGCCAGCATCGAACAGGGCCCTAATGAAAAACTGTTTTTT. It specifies CASIEQGPNEKLFF.

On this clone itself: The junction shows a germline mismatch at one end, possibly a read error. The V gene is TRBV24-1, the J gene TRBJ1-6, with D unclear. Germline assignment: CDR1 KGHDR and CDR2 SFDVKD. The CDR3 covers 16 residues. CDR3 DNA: TGTGCCACCAGTGATTTGGAAGTGGCAGATAATTCAGCCCTCCACTTT. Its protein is CATSDLEVADNSALHF.

CDR3 amino acids: CASTDSSYEQYF. The CDR3 nucleotides are TGTGCCAGCACTGACAGCTCCTACGAGCAGTACTTC. This chain joins TRBV12-3 or TRBV12-4 and TRBJ2-7; TRBD1 is a possible D gene (5 bases). The CDR3 consists of 12 residues. The V and J ends lost 7 bases and 0 bases respectively, with 7 bases between them.

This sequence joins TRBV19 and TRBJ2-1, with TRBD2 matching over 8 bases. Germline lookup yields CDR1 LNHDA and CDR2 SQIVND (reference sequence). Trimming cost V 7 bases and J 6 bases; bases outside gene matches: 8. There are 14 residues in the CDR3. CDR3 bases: TGTGCCAGTACGGCGAGCGGGGGTGTCAATGAGCAGTTCTTC. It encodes CASTASGGVNEQFF.

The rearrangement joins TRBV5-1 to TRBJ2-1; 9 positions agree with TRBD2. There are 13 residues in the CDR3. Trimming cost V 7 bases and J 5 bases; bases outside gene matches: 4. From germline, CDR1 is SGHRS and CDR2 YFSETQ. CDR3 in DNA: TGCGCCAGCCAGCGGGAGGCTAACAATGAGCAGTTCTTC. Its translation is CASQREANNEQFF. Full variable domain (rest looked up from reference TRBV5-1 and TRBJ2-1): KAGVTQTPRYLIKTRGQQVTLSCSPISGHRSVSWYQQTPGQGLQFLFEYFSETQRNKGNFPGRFSGRQFSNSRSEMNVSTLELGDSALYLCASQREANNEQFFGPGTRLTVL.

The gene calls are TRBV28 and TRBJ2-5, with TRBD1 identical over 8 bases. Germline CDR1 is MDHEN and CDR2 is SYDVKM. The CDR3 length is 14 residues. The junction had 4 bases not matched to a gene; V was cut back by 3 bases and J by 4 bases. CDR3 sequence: CASSLTGVGETQYF. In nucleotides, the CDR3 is TGTGCCAGCAGTTTGACAGGGGTAGGAGAGACCCAGTACTTC.

For the CDR3, the DNA is TGTGCAAGTCGCAGCTGCGGACAGGGAGATCAGCCCCAGCATTTT. Protein product: CASRSCGQGDQPQHF. The chain employs TRBV12-2 and TRBJ1-5; the listed D gene, TRBD1, was not tested against the DNA. TRBV12-2 is deemed a pseudogene. The length of the CDR3 is 15 residues.

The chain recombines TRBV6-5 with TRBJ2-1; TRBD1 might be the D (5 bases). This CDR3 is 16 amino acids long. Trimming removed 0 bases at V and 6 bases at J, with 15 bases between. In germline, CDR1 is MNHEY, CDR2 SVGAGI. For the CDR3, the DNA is TGTGCCAGCAGTTACTCGTGGCGCCACAGGATCAATGAGCAGTTCTTC. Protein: CASSYSWRHRINEQFF.

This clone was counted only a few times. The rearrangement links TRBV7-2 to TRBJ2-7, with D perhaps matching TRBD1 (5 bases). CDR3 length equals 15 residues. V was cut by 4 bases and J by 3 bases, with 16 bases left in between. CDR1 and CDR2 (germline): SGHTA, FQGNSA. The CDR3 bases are TGTGCCAGCAGCTCGGCAGGGCTTCAGGGCTACGAGCAGTACTTC. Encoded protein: CASSSAGLQGYEQYF.

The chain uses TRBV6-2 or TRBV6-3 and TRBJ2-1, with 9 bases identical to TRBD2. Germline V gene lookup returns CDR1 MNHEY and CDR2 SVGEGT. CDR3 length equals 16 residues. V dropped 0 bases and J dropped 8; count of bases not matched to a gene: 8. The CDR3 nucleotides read TGTGCCAGCAGTTACTCGGAGCGGGGGGACGATGATGAGCAGTTCTTC. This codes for CASSYSERGDDDEQFF.

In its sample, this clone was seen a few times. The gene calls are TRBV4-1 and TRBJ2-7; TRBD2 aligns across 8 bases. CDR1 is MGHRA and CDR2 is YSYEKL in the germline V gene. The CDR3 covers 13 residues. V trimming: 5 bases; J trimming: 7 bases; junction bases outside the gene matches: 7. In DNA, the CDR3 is TGCGCCAGCAGCTTTCTCGGGGGGGGAGAGCAGTACTTC. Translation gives CASSFLGGGEQYF.

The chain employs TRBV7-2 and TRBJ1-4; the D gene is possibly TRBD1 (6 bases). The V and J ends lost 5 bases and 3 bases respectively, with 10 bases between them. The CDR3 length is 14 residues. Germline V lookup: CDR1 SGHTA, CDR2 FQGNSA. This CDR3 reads CASSLTGANEKLFF. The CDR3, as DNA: TGTGCCAGCAGCCTGACAGGAGCTAATGAAAAACTGTTTTTT.

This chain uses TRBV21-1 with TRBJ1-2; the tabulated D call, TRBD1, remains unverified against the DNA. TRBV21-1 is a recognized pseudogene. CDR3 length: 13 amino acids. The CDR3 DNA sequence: TGTGCCAGCCTGGGACAGGGGAACGGTGGCTACACCTTC. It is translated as CASLGQGNGGYTF.

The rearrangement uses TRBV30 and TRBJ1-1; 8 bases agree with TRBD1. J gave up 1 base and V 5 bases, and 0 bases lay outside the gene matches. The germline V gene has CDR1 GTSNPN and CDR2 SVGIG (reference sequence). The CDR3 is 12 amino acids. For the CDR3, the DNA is TGTGCCTGGGGGACAGGGAACACTGAAGCTTTCTTT. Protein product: CAWGTGNTEAFF.

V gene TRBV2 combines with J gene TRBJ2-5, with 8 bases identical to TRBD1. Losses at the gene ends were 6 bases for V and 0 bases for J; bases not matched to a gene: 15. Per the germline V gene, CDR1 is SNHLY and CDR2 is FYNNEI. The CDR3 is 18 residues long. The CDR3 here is CASRGAMGQALYQETQYF. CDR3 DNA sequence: TGTGCCAGCAGGGGCGCAATGGGACAGGCCTTGTACCAAGAGACCCAGTACTTC.

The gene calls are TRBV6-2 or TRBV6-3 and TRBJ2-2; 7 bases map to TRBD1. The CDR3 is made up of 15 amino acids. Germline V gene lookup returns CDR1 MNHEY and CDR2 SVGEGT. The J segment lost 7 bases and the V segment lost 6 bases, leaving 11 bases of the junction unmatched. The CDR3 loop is CASSPDRKSGGELFF. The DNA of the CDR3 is TGTGCCAGCAGCCCGGACAGGAAAAGTGGCGGGGAGCTGTTTTTT.

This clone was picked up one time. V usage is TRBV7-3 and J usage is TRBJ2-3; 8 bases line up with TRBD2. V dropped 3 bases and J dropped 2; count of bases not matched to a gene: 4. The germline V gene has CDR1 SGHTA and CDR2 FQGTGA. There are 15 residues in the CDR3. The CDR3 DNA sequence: TGTGCCAGCAGCTTGAACGGGAGGGCCACAGATACGCAGTATTTT. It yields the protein CASSLNGRATDTQYF.

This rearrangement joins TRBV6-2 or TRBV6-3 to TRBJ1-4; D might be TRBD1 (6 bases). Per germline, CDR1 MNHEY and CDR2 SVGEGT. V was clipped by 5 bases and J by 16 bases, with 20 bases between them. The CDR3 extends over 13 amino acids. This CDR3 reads CASSPRTAESPFF. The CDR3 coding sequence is TGTGCCAGCAGTCCGCGGACAGCGGAGAGTCCGTTTTTT.

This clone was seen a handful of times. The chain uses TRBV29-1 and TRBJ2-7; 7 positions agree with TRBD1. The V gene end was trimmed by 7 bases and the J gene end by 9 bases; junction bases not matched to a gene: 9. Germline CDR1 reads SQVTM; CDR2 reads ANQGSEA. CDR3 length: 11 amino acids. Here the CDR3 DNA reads TGCAGCGCAGGGGGACCAAACGGGCAGTACTTC. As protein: CSAGGPNGQYF.

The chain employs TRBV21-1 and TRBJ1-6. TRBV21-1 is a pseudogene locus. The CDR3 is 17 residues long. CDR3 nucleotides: TGTGCCAGCAGCAAAGCGGGGGGAGGGGGGAATAATTCACCCCTCCACTTT. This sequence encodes CASSKAGGGGNNSPLHF.

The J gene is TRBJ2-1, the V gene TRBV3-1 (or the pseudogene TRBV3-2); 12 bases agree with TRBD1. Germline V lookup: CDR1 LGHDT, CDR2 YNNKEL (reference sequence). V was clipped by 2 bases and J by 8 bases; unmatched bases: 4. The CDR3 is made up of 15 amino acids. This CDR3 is CASSQSGTGGDEQFF. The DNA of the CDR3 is TGTGCCAGCAGCCAATCCGGGACAGGGGGCGATGAGCAGTTCTTC.

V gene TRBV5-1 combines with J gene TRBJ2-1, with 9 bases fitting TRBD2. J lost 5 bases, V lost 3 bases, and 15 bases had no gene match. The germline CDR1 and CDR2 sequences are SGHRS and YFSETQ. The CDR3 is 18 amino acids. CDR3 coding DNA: TGCGCCAGCAGCTCCTTTCCTGGCAGCGGGAGGATCGACAATGAGCAGTTCTTC. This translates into CASSSFPGSGRIDNEQFF. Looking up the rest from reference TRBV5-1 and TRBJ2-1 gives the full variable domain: KAGVTQTPRYLIKTRGQQVTLSCSPISGHRSVSWYQQTPGQGLQFLFEYFSETQRNKGNFPGRFSGRQFSNSRSEMNVSTLELGDSALYLCASSSFPGSGRIDNEQFFGPGTRLTVL.

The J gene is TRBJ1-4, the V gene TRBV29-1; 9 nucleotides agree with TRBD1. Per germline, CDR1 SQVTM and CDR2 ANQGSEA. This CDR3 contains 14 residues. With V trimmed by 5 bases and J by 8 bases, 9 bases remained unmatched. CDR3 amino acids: CSVNPGTGKEKLFF. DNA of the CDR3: TGCAGCGTTAACCCCGGGACAGGGAAGGAAAAACTGTTTTTT.

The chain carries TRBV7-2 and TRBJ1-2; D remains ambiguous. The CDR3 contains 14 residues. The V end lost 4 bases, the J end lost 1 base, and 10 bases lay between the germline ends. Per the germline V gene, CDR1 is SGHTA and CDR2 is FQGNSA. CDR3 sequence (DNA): TGTGCCAGCAGCTCGACCAGGAATAACTATGGCTACACCTTC. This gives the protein CASSSTRNNYGYTF.